The T cell receptor beta chain described here comes from a study of vaccination and CD4 T cells after COVID-19. The CDR3 covers 16 residues. The V and J ends lost 0 bases and 3 bases, in that order; junction bases with no gene match: 2. Germline-derived CDR1 and CDR2 are KGHDR and SFDVKD. Described treatment: roughly 11-day PBMC culture with coronavirus spike peptide pools or control peptides (ViraFEST assay). This clonotype was detected a few times. Its specificity is unknown. An Oncomine TCR Beta short-read assay was used to sequence the DNA from cultured CD4+ T cells. TCRdb itself ran the PCR reads through MiXCR, one entry per CDR3 protein. The sample has 16,000 or so distinct CDR3 sequences; approximately 45% are singletons.

The sequence was collected from a human donor who had recovered from COVID-19. The genes are TRBV24-1 and TRBJ2-2; 8 positions match TRBD1. Sequencing was performed on CD4+ T cells from blood, cultured in vitro, taken after SARS-CoV-2 vaccination. CDR3: CATSDLAGGDTGELFF. In nucleotides, the CDR3 is TGTGCCACCAGTGATTTGGCAGGGGGCGACACCGGGGAGCTGTTTTTT.